This TCR beta chain is from a study of T cells in Graves' hyperthyroidism and ophthalmopathy. With respect to this clonotype: Its antigen is undetermined. This may be a read error: a much more frequent sequence differs by one nucleotide.

Germline assignment: CDR1 DFQATT and CDR2 SNEGSKA (reference sequence). The CDR3 has 14 residues. General observations from the study: Researchers found most expanded thyroid clonotypes above 0.001 in blood as well.

The TCR beta CDR3 regions underwent amplification using RNA transcripts as the source. RT-PCR in the first round (using the HTBI primer set) targeted the TCR CDR3. TCRdb analysed the multiplex PCR reads with MiXCR anew, one entry per CDR3 protein. The table records 350,000 to 400,000 distinct CDR3 sequences, over 15% of them present only once. The receptor was isolated from a woman aged 18-30 years with Graves' hyperthyroidism. This chain connects TRBV20-1 to TRBJ2-5; D tentatively fits TRBD1 or TRBD2 (7 bases each). Input material: blood. The CDR3 protein is CIANQGGIEETQYF. In DNA, the CDR3 is TGCATTGCCAATCAGGGGGGGATTGAGGAGACCCAGTACTTC.